Sequencing of this TCR beta chain was carried out in a study of shared clonotypes between healthy human individuals. For the study at large: There were three CD4 naive, three CD4 memory, two CD8 naive and one CD8 memory plates per donor. Regarding the study as a whole: It was anticipated that sequencing depth would influence how many clonotypes donors shared.

With 6 bases clipped from V and 6 bases from J, the junction kept 8 bases outside the gene matches. From germline, CDR1 is SNHLY and CDR2 FYNNEI. This CDR3 contains 15 residues. The investigators split CD4+ cells into a CD45RA+ naive subset and a CD45RA-negative memory subset. This clone was observed a handful of times. Its antigen is not known. Sequencing used immunoSEQ multiplex PCR; TCRdb keeps in-frame clones, though not all of them. The data hold about 1 million clones, with around three quarters observed a single time. The specimen sequenced was memory CD4+ T cells from PBMCs. Subset here: CD45RA-negative fraction. This receptor was identified in a young man in good health. Some clones in this sample may be carry-over from other donors' samples. The gene calls are TRBV2 and TRBJ1-5, with 10 bases identical to TRBD1. The CDR3 DNA reads TGTGCCAGCAGATATGACAGGGGGCAACGTCAGCCCCAGCATTTT. Its translation is CASRYDRGQRQPQHF.